This passage covers 30 T cell receptor beta chains from one sample sequenced in a study of blood T cell repertoires in COVID-19. Some clones are missing from TCRdb's copy, which holds only in-frame ones; the method was immunoSEQ multiplex PCR. The sample has fewer than 600,000 clones; about 88% are singletons. The sequenced sample consisted of peripheral blood. All receptors derive from a man aged 18 to 30 with COVID-19, enrolled during active disease.

The V call is TRBV6-5, the J call TRBJ1-2, with 8 bases aligning to TRBD1. CDR1 is MNHEY, CDR2 SVGAGI, per germline. This CDR3 contains 15 residues. Trimming took 4 bases from V and 3 from J; bases not matched to a gene: 7. In DNA, the CDR3 is TGTGCCAGCAGTTCAACGGGACAGGCACACTATGGCTACACCTTC. Its translation: CASSSTGQAHYGYTF.

This clone showed up just a few times. V gene TRBV6-5 combines with J gene TRBJ2-1, with TRBD2 identical over 7 bases. With 2 bases clipped from V and 7 bases from J, the junction kept 8 bases outside the gene matches. The length of the CDR3 is 15 residues. CDR1 and CDR2 (germline): MNHEY, SVGAGI. The CDR3 loop is CASSYASGTFNEQFF. For the CDR3, the DNA is TGTGCCAGCAGTTACGCTAGCGGAACATTTAATGAGCAGTTCTTC.

This chain joins TRBV5-6 and TRBJ2-7, with D perhaps matching TRBD1 (5 bases). This CDR3 is 14 amino acids long. Deletions cut 9 bases from V and 9 bases from J, with 25 bases between. Germline CDR1 and CDR2: SGHDT and YYEEEE. The CDR3, as DNA: TGTGCCACCAGTGATGGGCAGGGATCCTATCCGCAGTACTTC. Encoded protein: CATSDGQGSYPQYF.

J is TRBJ2-7 and V is TRBV1; the table names TRBD1, a call not compared with the DNA. TRBV1 is listed as a pseudogene. The CDR3 totals 14 residues. The DNA for the CDR3 is TGCACCAGCACCCCCCGAGCAGGGTCCTACGAGCAGTACTTC. Amino acid sequence: CTSTPRAGSYEQYF.

The V and J genes are TRBV5-1 and TRBJ2-7; TRBD1 aligns across 7 bases. Germline V gene sequence: CDR1 SGHRS, CDR2 YFSETQ. V lost 5 bases and J lost 5; bases outside the gene matches: 10. This CDR3 is built from 14 residues. As DNA, the CDR3 is TGCGCCAGCAGTTCTACGACAGGGTCCCACGAGCAGTACTTC. Amino acids: CASSSTTGSHEQYF.

This chain uses TRBV5-5 with TRBJ2-1, with D perhaps matching TRBD1 (5 bases). CDR1 and CDR2 (germline): SGHKS, YYEKEE (reference sequence). The CDR3 consists of 16 residues. The ends were cut back, 0 bases at V and 0 bases at J, with 10 bases in the middle. DNA for the CDR3: TGTGCCAGCAGCTTGGTACCAGGGCCCTCCTACAATGAGCAGTTCTTC. Translation: CASSLVPGPSYNEQFF.

The chain joins TRBV6-5 to TRBJ1-2; D unclear. The CDR3 consists of 13 residues. The V end was cut by 8 bases, the J end by 0 bases, with 10 bases between. Germline V lookup: CDR1 MNHEY, CDR2 SVGAGI. This CDR3 reads CASGNRPNYGYTF. CDR3 bases: TGTGCCAGCGGTAACAGACCTAACTATGGCTACACCTTC.

This clone was seen more than once but under ten times. The same CDR3 is also encoded by other DNA sequences in this sample. The genes are TRBV12-3 or TRBV12-4 and TRBJ1-1, with D unclear. Trimming removed 7 bases at V and 6 bases at J, with 15 bases between. CDR3 length: 13 amino acids. The CDR3 here is CASTKGQRAEAFF. CDR3 nucleotides: TGTGCCAGCACCAAAGGCCAGCGGGCTGAAGCTTTCTTT.

The genes are TRBV5-8 and TRBJ2-7, with a weak D call TRBD1 (6 bases). The V end was cut by 3 bases, the J end by 7 bases, with 17 bases between. CDR1 is SGHTS, CDR2 YDEGEE, per germline. The CDR3 length is 14 residues. CDR3 nucleotides: TGTGCCAGCAGCTCGATCAGGGGCCCCGGGGAGCAGTACTTC. This codes for CASSSIRGPGEQYF.

V usage is TRBV5-1 and J usage is TRBJ2-7; TRBD2 is a possible D gene (6 bases). Germline V gene data show CDR1 as SGHRS and CDR2 as YFSETQ. CDR3 length equals 14 residues. Between the trimmed V and J ends, which lost 0 bases and 3 bases, there was a span of 10 bases. CDR3 bases: TGCGCCAGCAGCTTGGCCTCGACTAGCTACGAGCAGTACTTC. Amino acid sequence: CASSLASTSYEQYF. Supplemented by reference TRBV5-1 and TRBJ2-7, the full variable domain reads KAGVTQTPRYLIKTRGQQVTLSCSPISGHRSVSWYQQTPGQGLQFLFEYFSETQRNKGNFPGRFSGRQFSNSRSEMNVSTLELGDSALYLCASSLASTSYEQYFGPGTRLTVT.

V and J are TRBV7-2 and TRBJ1-1, with D tentatively TRBD1 (5 bases). The CDR3 covers 14 residues. Germline CDR1 SGHTA, CDR2 FQGNSA. The germline V and J ends were trimmed by 5 bases and 8 bases, with 18 bases remaining between them. The CDR3 region has the DNA TGTGCCAGCAGCCCTGAACCGGGACTGCCCGAAGCTTTCTTT. Translation gives CASSPEPGLPEAFF. Full variable domain (remainder filled in from reference TRBV7-2 and TRBJ1-1): GAGVSQSPSNKVTEKGKDVELRCDPISGHTALYWYRQSLGQGLEFLIYFQGNSAPDKSGLPSDRFSAERTGGSVSTLTIQRTQQEDSAVYLCASSPEPGLPEAFFGQGTRLTVV.

The chain has TRBV3-1 (or the pseudogene TRBV3-2) and TRBJ2-1; D uncertain. The V gene's germline CDR1 is LGHDT and CDR2 YNNKEL (reference sequence). The ends were cut back, 9 bases at V and 6 bases at J, with 9 bases in the middle. The CDR3 sequence is 11 residues long. CDR3 amino acids: CASEALNEQFF. The CDR3 DNA follows: TGTGCCAGTGAGGCTCTCAATGAGCAGTTCTTC.

The chain has TRBV9 and TRBJ2-2; D remains ambiguous. V lost 0 bases to trimming and J lost 0 bases, with 9 bases between them. The CDR3 is made up of 16 amino acids. Germline values: CDR1 SGDLS, CDR2 YYNGEE. The CDR3 here is CASSVVAFANTGELFF. CDR3 nucleotides: TGTGCCAGCAGCGTAGTAGCATTCGCGAACACCGGGGAGCTGTTTTTT. Complete variable domain (other parts from reference TRBV9 and TRBJ2-2): DSGVTQTPKHLITATGQRVTLRCSPRSGDLSVYWYQQSLDQGLQFLIQYYNGEERAKGNILERFSAQQFPDLHSELNLSSLELGDSALYFCASSVVAFANTGELFFGEGSRLTVL.

This chain links TRBV6-1 with TRBJ1-6; the match to TRBD1 covers 9 bases. The CDR3 contains 16 residues. V trimming: 2 bases; J trimming: 7 bases; junction bases outside the gene matches: 6. Germline V gives CDR1 MNHNS, CDR2 SASEGT. CDR3 coding DNA: TGTGCCAGCAGTGAACGGGACAGGGATAGAAATTCACCCCTCCACTTT. Encoded protein: CASSERDRDRNSPLHF.

In its sample, this clone was seen once. The chain links TRBV7-9 to TRBJ2-3; D might be TRBD2 (6 bases). Between the trimmed V and J ends, which lost 5 bases and 2 bases, there was a span of 8 bases. CDR1 SEHNR and CDR2 FQNEAQ come from the germline V gene (reference sequence). CDR3 length: 13 residues. The CDR3 loop is CASSRELTDTQYF. For the CDR3, the DNA is TGTGCCAGCAGCCGGGAGCTCACAGATACGCAGTATTTT.

The chain recombines TRBV5-4 with TRBJ2-1; possible D gene TRBD1, 5 bases. V shed 4 bases and J shed 9 bases, with 20 bases lying between them. Germline CDR1 reads SGHNT; CDR2 reads YYREEE (reference sequence). There are 15 residues in the CDR3. The CDR3 bases are TGTGCCAGCAGCGTCGGGCCAACTACAGGAAGTGAGCAGTTCTTC. Encoded protein: CASSVGPTTGSEQFF.

This clone was detected only a few times. The chain links TRBV29-1 to TRBJ1-6; 8 nucleotides agree with TRBD1. The trim removed 3 bases at V and 0 bases at J, leaving 4 bases unmatched. Germline V CDR1 and CDR2: SQVTM, ANQGSEA. The CDR3 is made up of 16 amino acids. Written as DNA, the CDR3 is TGCAGCGTTGATCGGACAGGGCACTCCTATAATTCACCCCTCCACTTT. Amino acid sequence: CSVDRTGHSYNSPLHF.

CDR3 loop: CASSLADRAFSGANVLTF. The CDR3 DNA follows: TGTGCCAGCAGCTTAGCGGACAGGGCTTTCTCTGGGGCCAACGTCCTGACTTTC. The gene calls are TRBV7-3 and TRBJ2-6; 8 bases align to TRBD1. CDR3 length: 18 amino acids. In germline, CDR1 is SGHTA, CDR2 FQGTGA. The trim removed 2 bases at V and 0 bases at J, leaving 6 bases unmatched. Full variable domain (outside the CDR3, taken from reference TRBV7-3 and TRBJ2-6): GAGVSQTPSNKVTEKGKYVELRCDPISGHTALYWYRQSLGQGPEFLIYFQGTGAADDSGLPNDRFFAVRPEGSVSTLKIQRTERGDSAVYLCASSLADRAFSGANVLTFGAGSRLTVL.

The rearrangement joins TRBV6-5 to TRBJ1-3, with 8 bases lining up with TRBD1. The V and J ends lost 6 bases and 2 bases, in that order; junction bases with no gene match: 3. CDR1 is MNHEY and CDR2 is SVGAGI in the germline V gene. The CDR3 has 14 amino acids. This CDR3 is CASSLTGAGNTIYF. The CDR3, as DNA: TGTGCCAGCAGCCTGACAGGGGCTGGAAACACCATATATTTT.

The genes are TRBV7-2 and TRBJ2-3, with D possibly being TRBD2 (5 bases). Germline assignment: CDR1 SGHTA and CDR2 FQGNSA. The CDR3 runs to 15 residues. Trimming took 5 bases from V and 4 from J, leaving 16 bases between them. This CDR3 is CASSPTGVVADTQYF. In nucleotides, the CDR3 is TGTGCCAGCAGCCCAACCGGGGTTGTCGCAGATACGCAGTATTTT. The full variable domain, completed using reference TRBV7-2 and TRBJ2-3, is GAGVSQSPSNKVTEKGKDVELRCDPISGHTALYWYRQSLGQGLEFLIYFQGNSAPDKSGLPSDRFSAERTGGSVSTLTIQRTQQEDSAVYLCASSPTGVVADTQYFGPGTRLTVL.

The gene calls are TRBV2 and TRBJ1-2; TRBD1 might be the D (6 bases). Germline loops: CDR1 SNHLY, CDR2 FYNNEI. The CDR3 runs to 14 residues. Trimming left V 6 bases short and J 4 bases short, with 15 bases between. The CDR3 DNA reads TGTGCCAGCAGAGTACAGGGAACTCGCTATGGCTACACCTTC. Protein sequence: CASRVQGTRYGYTF.

This clone was counted a single time. The chain employs TRBV7-9 and TRBJ2-1; D possibly corresponds to TRBD1 (6 bases). V lost 1 base and J 7 bases, leaving 11 bases between the germline ends. Germline V gives CDR1 SEHNR, CDR2 FQNEAQ (reference sequence). This CDR3 comprises 14 residues. This chain's CDR3 is CASSLGQAGNEQFF. Written as DNA, the CDR3 is TGTGCCAGCAGCTTAGGACAGGCGGGTAATGAGCAGTTCTTC.

V is TRBV9 and J is TRBJ1-6, with D perhaps TRBD1 (6 bases). CDR1 and CDR2 (germline): SGDLS, YYNGEE. V was pared by 3 bases and J by 5 bases, with 15 bases between. The CDR3 has 16 amino acids. CDR3 sequence (DNA): TGTGCCAGCAGCGCTAGGGGGGGCGAAAATAATTCACCCCTCCACTTT. Its protein is CASSARGGENNSPLHF. The full variable domain, with the rest looked up from reference TRBV9 and TRBJ1-6, is DSGVTQTPKHLITATGQRVTLRCSPRSGDLSVYWYQQSLDQGLQFLIQYYNGEERAKGNILERFSAQQFPDLHSELNLSSLELGDSALYFCASSARGGENNSPLHFGNGTRLTVT.

The chain combines TRBV10-2 with TRBJ1-3; D is unresolved. The CDR3 runs to 15 residues. Germline lookup yields CDR1 WSHSY and CDR2 SAAADI. Trimming pared 5 bases from V and 0 bases from J, leaving 11 bases between. CDR3 nucleotides: TGCGCCAGCAGTTTTATCGCAGACTCTGGAAACACCATATATTTT. It encodes CASSFIADSGNTIYF.

The rearrangement links TRBV27 to TRBJ2-5; 7 bases map to TRBD1. The germline CDR1 and CDR2 sequences are MNHEY and SMNVEV (reference sequence). The CDR3 is 14 amino acids. The trim removed 5 bases at V and 4 bases at J, leaving 7 bases unmatched. The CDR3 DNA reads TGTGCCAGCAGTCCGCAAGGGGGCGCAGAGACCCAGTACTTC. Its translation: CASSPQGGAETQYF.

The chain recombines TRBV19 with TRBJ1-5, with 8 nucleotides matching TRBD1. This CDR3 has 15 amino acids. Germline assignment: CDR1 LNHDA and CDR2 SQIVND (reference sequence). Trimming at V came to 3 bases and at J to 2 bases, leaving 3 bases not matched to a gene. The CDR3 DNA follows: TGTGCCAGTAGTATCGAGGGACAGGGCAATCAGCCCCAGCATTTT. Its protein is CASSIEGQGNQPQHF. Full variable domain (outside the CDR3, taken from reference TRBV19 and TRBJ1-5): DGGITQSPKYLFRKEGQNVTLSCEQNLNHDAMYWYRQDPGQGLRLIYYSQIVNDFQKGDIAEGYSVSREKKESFPLTVTSAQKNPTAFYLCASSIEGQGNQPQHFGDGTRLSIL.

V and J are TRBV11-2 and TRBJ1-3; TRBD1 matches 9 bases. The germline V gene has CDR1 SGHAT and CDR2 FQNNGV. The CDR3 consists of 15 residues. V was pared by 6 bases and J by 5 bases, with 8 bases of the junction left unmatched. CDR3 region: CASRKPGTGRNTIYF. The CDR3 DNA sequence: TGTGCCAGCAGAAAACCAGGGACAGGGCGAAACACCATATATTTT.

The rearrangement uses TRBV27 and TRBJ2-3; TRBD1 matches 8 bases. V lost 4 bases, J lost 4 bases, and 7 bases stayed unmatched. CDR3 size: 15 residues. Germline loops: CDR1 MNHEY, CDR2 SMNVEV (reference sequence). CDR3 DNA: TGTGCCAGCAGTTACCAGGGGGCGCGGGCAGATACGCAGTATTTT. The encoded protein is CASSYQGARADTQYF.

The CDR3 nucleotides read TGTGCCACCAGCAGAGAACTGGGGGGTGGGGAGACCCAGTACTTC. Encoded protein: CATSRELGGGETQYF. This chain links TRBV15 with TRBJ2-5, with TRBD2 as a possible D gene (6 bases). CDR3 length equals 15 residues. Germline CDR1 and CDR2: LNHNV and YYDKDF (reference sequence). The V end was cut by 0 bases, the J end by 5 bases, with 13 bases between.

This rearrangement joins TRBV4-2 to TRBJ2-7, with 8 bases aligning to TRBD2. V lost 4 bases to trimming and J lost 3 bases; unmatched junction nucleotides: 11. CDR3 length: 16 residues. The germline gives CDR1 LGHNA, CDR2 YNFKEQ. The CDR3 loop reads CASSPVTAGVGYEQYF. The CDR3 DNA sequence: TGTGCCAGCAGCCCTGTTACAGCGGGAGTGGGCTACGAGCAGTACTTC.